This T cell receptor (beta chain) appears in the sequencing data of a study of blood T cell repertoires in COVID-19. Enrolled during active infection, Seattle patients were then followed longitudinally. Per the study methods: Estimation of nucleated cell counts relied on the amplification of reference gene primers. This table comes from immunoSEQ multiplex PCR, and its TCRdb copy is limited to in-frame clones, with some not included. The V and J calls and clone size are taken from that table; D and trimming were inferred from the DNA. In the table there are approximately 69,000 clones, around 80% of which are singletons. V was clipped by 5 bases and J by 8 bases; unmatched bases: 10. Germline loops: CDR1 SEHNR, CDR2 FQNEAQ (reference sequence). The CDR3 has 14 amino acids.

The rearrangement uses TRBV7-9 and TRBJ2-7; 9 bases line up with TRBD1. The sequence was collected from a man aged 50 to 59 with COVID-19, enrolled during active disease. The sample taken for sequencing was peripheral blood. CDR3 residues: CASSLRDRVWKQYF. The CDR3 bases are TGTGCCAGCAGCCTCCGGGACAGGGTCTGGAAGCAGTACTTC.